The 5 T cell receptor beta chains below come from one sample, sequenced in a study of CD8 T cells in Susac syndrome. Reverse transcription of 0.5 to 1 ug RNA was performed with random hexamers. TCRdb analysed the immunoSEQ multiplex PCR reads with MiXCR anew, one entry per CDR3 protein. The data hold 150,000 to 160,000 distinct CDR3 sequences, with about 95% observed a single time. The sequencing sample was made of CD8+ T cells from PBMCs. These receptors were taken from a human donor with multiple sclerosis.

The chain couples TRBV9 to TRBJ1-6, with TRBD1 matching over 8 bases. J lost 0 bases, V lost 4 bases, and 3 bases had no gene match. The CDR3 consists of 16 residues. CDR1 is SGDLS, CDR2 YYNGEE, per germline. CDR3 DNA sequence: TGTGCCAGCAGCAACAGGGGGAACTCCTATAATTCACCCCTCCACTTT. Translated: CASSNRGNSYNSPLHF.

The rearrangement joins TRBV3-1 to TRBJ1-2; the D is unclear. Germline CDR1 LGHDT, CDR2 YNNKEL (reference sequence). This CDR3 contains 14 residues. V gave up 4 bases and J gave up 4 bases, with 13 bases separating them. The DNA for the CDR3 is TGTGCCAGCAGCCGTGTGGACGGCGCCTATGGCTACACCTTC. Its protein is CASSRVDGAYGYTF.

The rearrangement links TRBV15 to TRBJ1-1, with TRBD1 identical over 11 bases. CDR1 is LNHNV and CDR2 is YYDKDF in the germline V gene (reference sequence). The CDR3 has 16 residues. V dropped 1 base and J dropped 5; count of bases not matched to a gene: 6. In nucleotides, the CDR3 is TGTGCCACCAGCAGAGTTCCGGGACAGGGGGATACTGAAGCTTTCTTT. Its protein is CATSRVPGQGDTEAFF.

The CDR3: CSARTSLSYNEQFF. In DNA form, the CDR3 reads TGCAGTGCTAGGACCTCACTGTCCTACAATGAGCAGTTCTTC. The V and J genes are TRBV20-1 and TRBJ2-1, with D unclear. CDR3 length: 14 amino acids. Germline-derived CDR1 and CDR2 are DFQATT and SNEGSKA (reference sequence). V lost 3 bases, J lost 1 base, and 10 bases lay in between.

Only one count was recorded for this clonotype. V usage is TRBV29-1 and J usage is TRBJ2-6; 9 bases fit TRBD1. CDR3 length equals 19 residues. Losses at the gene ends were 5 bases for V and 1 base for J; bases not matched to a gene: 15. CDR1 SQVTM and CDR2 ANQGSEA come from the germline V gene. The CDR3 sequence: CSVRGGPDRGMSGANVLTF. CDR3 DNA: TGCAGCGTTCGAGGGGGTCCGGACAGGGGTATGTCTGGGGCCAACGTCCTGACTTTC.